The subject of this entry is one TCR beta chain. These data come from a study of chemoradiotherapy in HPV16-positive cancers. On the study more broadly: Two HPV16-positive patients' cells yielded candidate HPV-specific clones and common motifs.

Repertoires were sampled repeatedly during chemoradiotherapy. The data were produced by immunoSEQ multiplex PCR, yet TCRdb's version contains in-frame clones alone and is incomplete. The sample has about 68,000 clones, about nine tenths seen once. The CDR3 consists of 14 residues. CDR1 and CDR2 from the germline V gene are SGHDT and YYEEEE. The ends were cut back, 4 bases at V and 8 bases at J, with 13 bases in the middle. The sequence was obtained from a human donor with HPV-associated anogenital cancer. The gene calls are TRBV5-6 and TRBJ1-6, with D perhaps TRBD1 (6 bases). The sequences come from blood, collected from a patient who underwent chemoradiotherapy. CDR3: CASSPGRGHSPLHF. Written as DNA, the CDR3 is TGTGCCAGCAGCCCGGGCAGGGGCCATTCACCCCTCCACTTT.